These 23 T cell receptor beta chains share one sample of origin, sequenced in a study of T cell responses to AZD1222 COVID-19 vaccine (dated by TCRdb to about 2021). In light of the paper, this sample's time point label describes: baseline before first vaccination. The method was the immunoSEQ multiplex PCR assay. Not all clones reach the TCRdb copy of this immuneACCESS table, which keeps in-frame sequences only. Checked studies attribute under half of the gap to unresolved V genes and leave the rest unexplained. The sample table holds 100,000 to 140,000 clones, of which 89% were seen once. Of the sample, approximately 7% is held by the ten largest clones. The sequences come from peripheral blood, collected on day 0 of AZD1222 vaccination. The receptors stem from an adult in good health.

The CDR3 nucleotides are TGCGCCAGCAGCTTGGGACTAGCGGGAGGGCCGCCTTACTACGAGCAGTACTTC. Amino acids: CASSLGLAGGPPYYEQYF. The chain is built from TRBV5-1 and TRBJ2-7, with TRBD2 matching over 14 bases. Germline loops: CDR1 SGHRS, CDR2 YFSETQ. The CDR3 spans 18 residues. Losses at the gene ends were 0 bases for V and 3 bases for J; bases not matched to a gene: 8.

As for this clone: Other DNA sequences of this sample code for an identical CDR3. The chain joins TRBV5-5 to TRBJ2-1, with D perhaps TRBD2 (6 bases). V lost 2 bases to trimming and J lost 4 bases, with 10 bases between them. The CDR3 consists of 14 residues. Germline V gene sequence: CDR1 SGHKS, CDR2 YYEKEE (reference sequence). The CDR3 nucleotides read TGTGCCAGCAGCTTATCTAGCGTGTACAATGAGCAGTTCTTC. Protein: CASSLSSVYNEQFF.

The rearrangement links TRBV10-3 to TRBJ2-7, with 8 bases matching TRBD2. Germline V gives CDR1 ENHRY, CDR2 SYGVKD. With V trimmed by 2 bases and J by 6 bases, 12 bases remained unmatched. The CDR3 runs 16 residues. The chain's CDR3 is CAISENPGGVRSEQYF. Written as DNA, the CDR3 is TGTGCCATCAGTGAGAACCCGGGGGGGGTTCGGTCCGAGCAGTACTTC.

CDR3 bases: TGTGCCAGCAGCCAAGATTACGTATGGGAGCAGTACTTC. Residues: CASSQDYVWEQYF. The rearrangement links TRBV14 to TRBJ2-7; no clear D. The germline V gene encodes CDR1 SGHDN and CDR2 FVKESK. The length of the CDR3 is 13 residues. Deletions cut 0 bases from V and 7 bases from J, with 10 bases between.

V gene TRBV7-2 combines with J gene TRBJ2-7; no reliable D call. The CDR3 contains 16 residues. Deletions cut 1 base from V and 0 bases from J, with 13 bases between. Germline assignment: CDR1 SGHTA and CDR2 FQGNSA. The CDR3 here is CASSLGLFGPSYEQYF. The CDR3 DNA is TGTGCCAGCAGCTTAGGCTTATTCGGGCCCTCCTACGAGCAGTACTTC.

This chain connects TRBV10-3 to TRBJ2-7; D might be TRBD2 (6 bases). Deletions cut 10 bases from V and 6 bases from J, with 16 bases between. CDR1 and CDR2 (germline): ENHRY, SYGVKD. CDR3 length equals 12 residues. The CDR3 here is CATGTPGGEQYF. The CDR3 DNA is TGTGCCACCGGGACTCCCGGGGGCGAGCAGTACTTC.

The rearrangement joins TRBV29-1 to TRBJ1-1; weak D call: TRBD1 (6 bases). The CDR3 sequence is 15 residues long. Germline values: CDR1 SQVTM, CDR2 ANQGSEA. The V gene lost 5 bases and the J gene lost 5 bases, with 21 bases spanning the gap. The CDR3 reads CSVPRGGRRGTEAFF. The CDR3 DNA is TGCAGCGTTCCTCGCGGGGGGCGACGAGGGACTGAAGCTTTCTTT.

This sequence joins TRBV6-2 or TRBV6-3 and TRBJ1-1; no clear D. The V end lost 0 bases, the J end lost 0 bases, and 11 bases lay between the germline ends. The length of the CDR3 is 16 residues. Germline V gives CDR1 MNHEY, CDR2 SVGEGT. This CDR3 is CASSYSSQSLNTEAFF. In nucleotides, the CDR3 is TGTGCCAGCAGTTACTCGTCTCAGTCCCTGAACACTGAAGCTTTCTTT.

CDR3 sequence: CASSPPGQGEQYF. In nucleotides, the CDR3 is TGTGCCAGCAGCCCGCCGGGACAGGGAGAGCAGTACTTC. V is TRBV3-1 (or the pseudogene TRBV3-2) and J is TRBJ2-7; 9 bases line up with TRBD1. CDR1 is LGHDT and CDR2 is YNNKEL in the germline V gene (reference sequence). Losses at the gene ends were 4 bases for V and 7 bases for J; bases not matched to a gene: 5. The CDR3 totals 13 residues.

The V gene is TRBV27, the J gene TRBJ1-4, with 8 bases that match TRBD1. V shed 5 bases and J 7 bases; nucleotides not matched to a gene: 6. CDR3 size: 14 residues. Per the germline V gene, CDR1 is MNHEY and CDR2 is SMNVEV (reference sequence). The CDR3 spells CASSPAGGGEKLFF. Here the CDR3 DNA reads TGTGCCAGCAGTCCAGCAGGGGGCGGTGAAAAACTGTTTTTT.

This chain links TRBV7-3 with TRBJ2-6; 8 nucleotides align to TRBD1. This CDR3 is built from 18 residues. The J segment lost 2 bases and the V segment lost 1 base, leaving 7 bases of the junction unmatched. Per the germline V gene, CDR1 is SGHTA and CDR2 is FQGTGA. DNA for the CDR3: TGTGCCAGCAGCTTAAACGCAGGGGGCGCCCCTGGGGCCAACGTCCTGACTTTC. Encoded protein: CASSLNAGGAPGANVLTF.

The chain combines TRBV2 with TRBJ1-2; D is possibly TRBD1 (5 bases). CDR1 and CDR2 (germline): SNHLY, FYNNEI. This CDR3 comprises 13 residues. Trimming took 6 bases from V and 4 from J, leaving 12 bases between them. CDR3 in amino acids: CASRDGGAYGYTF. CDR3 DNA: TGTGCCAGCAGGGACGGAGGGGCCTATGGCTACACCTTC.

The chain has TRBV4-2 and TRBJ1-2; D unresolved. V was cut by 0 bases and J by 10 bases, with 21 bases left in between. Germline assignment: CDR1 LGHNA and CDR2 YNFKEQ. CDR3 length: 16 amino acids. The CDR3 spells CASSQEAQGPGRFYTF. The CDR3, as DNA: TGTGCCAGCAGCCAAGAAGCCCAAGGCCCTGGGCGCTTCTACACCTTC.

The chain's CDR3 is CASSRDGSNQPQHF. Here the CDR3 DNA reads TGTGCCAGCAGTCGGGACGGTAGCAATCAGCCCCAGCATTTT. The J gene is TRBJ1-5, the V gene TRBV6-2 or TRBV6-3; D might be TRBD1 (5 bases). Germline V gives CDR1 MNHEY, CDR2 SVGEGT. Trimming shortened V by 5 bases and J by 0 bases, and 8 bases separated the two germline ends. This CDR3 contains 14 residues.

The chain carries TRBV29-1 and TRBJ1-5, with D perhaps matching TRBD1 (5 bases). The germline CDR1 and CDR2 sequences are SQVTM and ANQGSEA. The CDR3 runs to 14 residues. V lost 3 bases to trimming and J lost 4 bases, with 13 bases between them. The CDR3 coding sequence is TGCAGCGTTGAGATCGGGGGATCAAATCAGCCCCAGCATTTT. This translates into CSVEIGGSNQPQHF. The full variable domain, rest sourced from reference TRBV29-1 and TRBJ1-5, is SAVISQKPSRDICQRGTSLTIQCQVDSQVTMMFWYRQQPGQSLTLIATANQGSEATYESGFVIDKFPISRPNLTFSTLTVSNMSPEDSSIYLCSVEIGGSNQPQHFGDGTRLSIL.

The chain carries TRBV7-2 and TRBJ1-5; a weak D match, TRBD1 (5 bases). Per germline, CDR1 SGHTA and CDR2 FQGNSA. V was pared by 5 bases and J by 0 bases, with 11 bases between. The CDR3 totals 15 residues. The CDR3 DNA reads as TGTGCCAGCAGCCAGGGATCTACTAGCAATCAGCCCCAGCATTTT. It specifies CASSQGSTSNQPQHF.

V is TRBV28 and J is TRBJ2-1; D is possibly TRBD2 (6 bases). Trimming took 4 bases from V and 12 from J, leaving 19 bases between them. CDR3 length equals 14 residues. Looked up from germline, CDR1 is MDHEN and CDR2 is SYDVKM. The CDR3 protein is CASSSTNLGTAQFF. DNA for the CDR3: TGTGCCAGCAGTTCCACAAACCTCGGGACTGCGCAGTTCTTC.

This chain links TRBV5-1 with TRBJ2-1, with TRBD2 identical over 7 bases. The V gene end was trimmed by 5 bases and the J gene end by 10 bases; junction bases not matched to a gene: 18. The CDR3 is made up of 16 amino acids. CDR1 is SGHRS, CDR2 YFSETQ, per germline. This chain's CDR3 is CASRPEGLAVTREQFF. CDR3 coding DNA: TGCGCCAGCAGACCGGAGGGTCTAGCGGTCACGAGGGAGCAGTTCTTC.

As to this clone: Other DNA sequences in this sample translate to the same CDR3. The chain has TRBV18 and TRBJ1-6; the match to TRBD1 covers 9 bases. The germline CDR1 and CDR2 sequences are KGHSH and LQKENI. Trimming took 3 bases from V and 10 from J; bases not matched to a gene: 4. CDR3 length equals 14 residues. CDR3 DNA: TGTGCCAGCTCACCGGGACAGGGCCGATCACCCCTCCACTTT. It specifies CASSPGQGRSPLHF. The entire variable domain, with the rest obtained from reference TRBV18 and TRBJ1-6, is as follows: NAGVMQNPRHLVRRRGQEARLRCSPMKGHSHVYWYRQLPEEGLKFMVYLQKENIIDESGMPKERFSAEFPKEGPSILRIQQVVRGDSAAYFCASSPGQGRSPLHFGNGTRLTVT.

The chain is built from TRBV28 and TRBJ1-4, with a possible D match to TRBD1 (5 bases). Trimming removed 6 bases from V and 5 bases from J, with 25 bases in between. The CDR3 runs 18 residues. Germline V gives CDR1 MDHEN, CDR2 SYDVKM. CDR3 DNA sequence: TGTGCCAGCAGCGAAAACCTGCCCGGGACTGGGGGAAATGAAAAACTGTTTTTT. It specifies CASSENLPGTGGNEKLFF.

The chain joins TRBV21-1 to TRBJ1-5; the table names TRBD1, a call not compared with the DNA. TRBV21-1 is labeled a pseudogene. The CDR3 is made up of 15 amino acids. The CDR3 is CASSKPQGPYQPQHF. The DNA of the CDR3 is TGTGCCAGCAGCAAACCCCAGGGTCCGTATCAGCCCCAGCATTTT.

This clone came up a few times. This chain connects TRBV30 to TRBJ2-6, with unresolved D. CDR3 length equals 16 residues. The germline V gene has CDR1 GTSNPN and CDR2 SVGIG (reference sequence). Trimming removed 2 bases from V and 0 bases from J, with 11 bases in between. CDR3 residues: CAWSLSGVSGANVLTF. CDR3 DNA sequence: TGTGCCTGGAGTCTCAGTGGGGTCTCTGGGGCCAACGTCCTGACTTTC.

The chain combines TRBV7-3 with TRBJ1-1; TRBD1 is a possible D gene (6 bases). Trimming took 2 bases from V and 4 from J, leaving 8 bases between them. In germline, CDR1 is SGHTA, CDR2 FQGTGA. The CDR3 sequence is 13 residues long. CDR3 loop: CASSLGGSTEAFF. The DNA of the CDR3 is TGTGCCAGCAGCTTAGGGGGCTCCACTGAAGCTTTCTTT.